This T cell receptor (beta chain) was retrieved from a study of Graves' ophthalmopathy and Graves' hyperthyroidism. Overall study results and limits: Appearing in blood as well were most expanded thyroid clonotypes above 0.001 frequency.

As the template, RNA transcripts were used to amplify TCR beta CDR3 regions. The first round was an RT-PCR with HTBI primers, and the second round was a multiplex PCR. MiXCR, run by TCRdb on the multiplex PCR reads, gives a single entry per CDR3 protein. The repertoire holds some 25,000 distinct CDR3 sequences, with approximately 48% as singletons. Hyperthyroidism was new, under 2 months, in patients aged 18 to 65. Certain patients, namely those with other autoimmune diseases, uncontrolled infections, pregnancy or lactation, were excluded. Orbital computed tomography, thyroid ultrasound, TRAb, serum thyroxine and clinical symptoms formed the basis of diagnosis. This clonotype appeared many times. The antigen remains undetermined. This may be a read error: a much more frequent sequence differs by one nucleotide. This CDR3 has 12 residues. Germline CDR1 reads MDHEN; CDR2 reads SYDVKM. Trimming at V came to 6 bases and at J to 8 bases, leaving 3 bases not matched to a gene.

The TCR comes from an adult woman with stable Graves' hyperthyroidism. The rearrangement joins TRBV28 to TRBJ1-2, with TRBD1 identical over 10 bases. Source material: peripheral blood. The CDR3 region is CASRDRGQGYTF. The CDR3 nucleotides are TGTGCCAGCAGAGACAGGGGGCAGGGCTACACCTTC.